These 29 T cell receptor beta chains were sequenced from one sample in a study of early T cells in non-severe SARS-CoV-2 infection. TCRdb redid the calling of the 5' RACE reads with MiXCR, one entry per CDR3 protein. The data show tens of thousands of distinct CDR3 sequences, 4.5% to 7% seen once. The sequencing sample was made of whole blood. These TCRs come from an adult who was a healthcare worker with PCR-confirmed SARS-CoV-2 infection or an uninfected control (not recorded which).

This clonotype came up many times. The chain joins TRBV20-1 to TRBJ1-5; TRBD1 might be the D (5 bases). The germline V gene has CDR1 DFQATT and CDR2 SNEGSKA (reference sequence). This CDR3 comprises 15 residues. The V end was cut by 1 base, the J end by 1 base, with 11 bases between. CDR3 in DNA: TGCAGTGCTAGAGGTGCAGGGTGGAGCAATCAGCCCCAGCATTTT. Protein sequence: CSARGAGWSNQPQHF.

A few counts support this clonotype. This rearrangement joins TRBV2 to TRBJ1-5, with TRBD1 as a possible D gene (6 bases). Germline V gene sequence: CDR1 SNHLY, CDR2 FYNNEI. V shed 5 bases and J shed 7 bases, with 12 bases lying between them. The CDR3 length is 13 residues. Written as DNA, the CDR3 is TGTGCCAGCAGTATCAGGGGTAACCAGCCCCAGCATTTT. Encoded protein: CASSIRGNQPQHF. The full variable domain, in which reference TRBV2 and TRBJ1-5 provide the parts outside the CDR3, is EPEVTQTPSHQVTQMGQEVILRCVPISNHLYFYWYRQILGQKVEFLVSFYNNEISEKSEIFDDQFSVERPDGSNFTLKIRSTKLEDSAMYFCASSIRGNQPQHFGDGTRLSIL.

This clonotype came up many times. This chain joins TRBV4-2 and TRBJ1-1, with D possibly TRBD1 on 5 matching bases. CDR1 LGHNA and CDR2 YNFKEQ come from the germline V gene. There are 12 residues in the CDR3. With 4 bases removed from V and 11 bases from J, the gap between germline ends came to 14 bases. The CDR3 reads CASSPAGMGAFF. DNA of the CDR3: TGTGCCAGCAGCCCAGCAGGGATGGGCGCTTTCTTT.

This clonotype was recorded at least ten times. The chain uses TRBV12-3 or TRBV12-4 and TRBJ1-1, with D hard to call. The CDR3 has 13 amino acids. Trimming removed 7 bases at V and 1 base at J, with 10 bases between. CDR3 in amino acids: CASIFNPNTEAFF. DNA for the CDR3: TGTGCCAGCATTTTTAATCCGAACACTGAAGCTTTCTTT.

This clonotype was observed at least ten times. The V gene is TRBV20-1, the J gene TRBJ2-3, with D perhaps matching TRBD1 or TRBD2 (5 bases each). CDR1 is DFQATT and CDR2 is SNEGSKA in the germline V gene (reference sequence). CDR3 length: 16 amino acids. V was shortened by 0 bases and J by 1 base, with 14 bases between the two germline ends. This chain's CDR3 is CSARDPGTGRTDTQYF. CDR3 nucleotides: TGCAGTGCTAGAGATCCTGGGACCGGCCGCACAGATACGCAGTATTTT.

This clonotype was recorded many times. The chain carries TRBV20-1 and TRBJ2-5, with a weak D call TRBD1 (6 bases). The CDR3 is 14 residues long. The V and J ends lost 2 bases and 1 base respectively, with 11 bases between them. The germline CDR1 and CDR2 sequences are DFQATT and SNEGSKA (reference sequence). CDR3 DNA: TGCAGTGCTAGAATAGGACAGTTCCAAGAGACCCAGTACTTC. Its protein product is CSARIGQFQETQYF.

This clonotype turned up a few times. V and J are TRBV7-9 and TRBJ1-1; the D is unclear. The germline CDR1 and CDR2 sequences are SEHNR and FQNEAQ (reference sequence). The CDR3 contains 14 residues. Trimming cost V 5 bases and J 3 bases, with 13 bases left between them. The CDR3 loop reads CASSPTDGYTEAFF. The CDR3 DNA follows: TGTGCCAGCAGCCCGACGGACGGGTACACTGAAGCTTTCTTT.

The gene calls are TRBV28 and TRBJ2-7, with D possibly being TRBD2 (5 bases). The V end lost 6 bases, the J end lost 4 bases, and 16 bases lay between the germline ends. The CDR3 sequence is 14 residues long. From germline, CDR1 is MDHEN and CDR2 SYDVKM. DNA for the CDR3: TGTGCCAGCAGGGACTCACGTGCACTTTACGAGCAGTACTTC. It is translated as CASRDSRALYEQYF.

This clonotype appeared many times. The chain uses TRBV5-6 and TRBJ2-1; 8 nucleotides match TRBD2. This CDR3 has 17 amino acids. V lost 0 bases to trimming and J lost 7 bases; unmatched junction nucleotides: 12. The germline V gene encodes CDR1 SGHDT and CDR2 YYEEEE. CDR3 sequence (DNA): TGTGCCAGCAGCTTGGTTGGGCTAGCGGGTAATTGGAATGAGCAGTTCTTC. Amino acid sequence: CASSLVGLAGNWNEQFF.

This clonotype was seen repeatedly, ten times or more. The chain links TRBV4-3 to TRBJ2-1; 7 bases are a match to TRBD2. The CDR3 loop spans 16 amino acids. Germline V gene lookup returns CDR1 LGHNA and CDR2 YSLEER. The trim removed 0 bases at V and 7 bases at J, leaving 9 bases unmatched. CDR3 amino acids: CASSQDAAGLGNEQFF. The CDR3 DNA sequence: TGCGCCAGCAGCCAAGATGCAGCGGGGTTGGGGAATGAGCAGTTCTTC.

This clonotype was counted ten times or more. V is TRBV20-1 and J is TRBJ1-2; D is undetermined. The CDR3 sequence is 13 residues long. From germline, CDR1 is DFQATT and CDR2 SNEGSKA (reference sequence). V was cut by 6 bases and J by 7 bases, with 18 bases left in between. CDR3 bases: TGCAGTGCGGGCGGATCTCTTGCAGGTGGCTACACCTTC. Encoded protein: CSAGGSLAGGYTF.

The V call is TRBV3-1, the J call TRBJ1-1; 8 positions match TRBD1. The V gene end was trimmed by 5 bases and the J gene end by 0 bases; junction bases not matched to a gene: 8. Germline CDR1 LGHDT, CDR2 YNNKEL (reference sequence). This CDR3 is built from 16 residues. This chain's CDR3 is CASSIGQGRMNTEAFF. The DNA of the CDR3 is TGTGCCAGCAGCATCGGACAGGGACGAATGAACACTGAAGCTTTCTTT.

This clonotype was observed a handful of times. The rearrangement joins TRBV29-1 to TRBJ2-7, with 9 bases fitting TRBD2. J was trimmed by 6 bases and V by 7 bases; bases with no gene match: 16. Germline CDR1 reads SQVTM; CDR2 reads ANQGSEA. This CDR3 region has 15 residues. The CDR3 loop is CSADKREVPTAEQYF. CDR3 DNA sequence: TGCAGCGCCGACAAGCGGGAGGTGCCTACTGCCGAGCAGTACTTC.

This clonotype was detected many times. The V call is TRBV2, the J call TRBJ2-1; D is unclear. V was cut by 2 bases and J by 6 bases, with 8 bases left in between. In germline, CDR1 is SNHLY, CDR2 FYNNEI. The length of the CDR3 is 13 residues. The CDR3 nucleotides are TGTGCCAGCAGTGAATCGTACTTCAATGAGCAGTTCTTC. Its protein product is CASSESYFNEQFF.

At least ten counts were recorded for this clonotype. V gene TRBV29-1 combines with J gene TRBJ1-2; D unclear. V lost 5 bases and J 4 bases, leaving 11 bases between the germline ends. Germline V gene data show CDR1 as SQVTM and CDR2 as ANQGSEA. The length of the CDR3 is 12 residues. CDR3 nucleotide sequence: TGCAGCGTTATCAGAGAGACCTATGGCTACACCTTC. Protein: CSVIRETYGYTF.

The rearrangement links TRBV30 to TRBJ2-7; tentative D call: TRBD1 (5 bases). The CDR3 runs to 14 residues. V lost 7 bases and J 4 bases, leaving 20 bases between the germline ends. Per the germline V gene, CDR1 is GTSNPN and CDR2 is SVGIG (reference sequence). CDR3 in DNA: TGTGCCTCCACCGGTGCAGGGTATATGTACGAGCAGTACTTC. Its protein product is CASTGAGYMYEQYF.

The table lists this clonotype with many counts. The gene calls are TRBV29-1 and TRBJ1-3; the D gene is possibly TRBD1 (6 bases). Trimming stripped 7 bases from V and 1 base from J, with 8 bases between. The CDR3 has 12 residues. Germline lookup yields CDR1 SQVTM and CDR2 ANQGSEA. CDR3 DNA: TGCAGCGCTGGGACATCTGGAAACACCATATATTTT. Protein: CSAGTSGNTIYF.

This clonotype was observed many times. The chain's CDR3 is CASSRTRANNSPLHF. CDR3 sequence (DNA): TGTGCCAGCAGTCGAACCAGGGCAAATAATTCACCCCTCCACTTT. The chain employs TRBV12-3 or TRBV12-4 and TRBJ1-6, with D perhaps matching TRBD1 (5 bases). CDR3 length equals 15 residues. The germline V and J ends were trimmed by 5 bases and 5 bases, with 13 bases remaining between them.

The chain couples TRBV5-1 to TRBJ2-4, with TRBD1 matching over 8 bases. With 4 bases clipped from V and 9 bases from J, the junction kept 12 bases outside the gene matches. This CDR3 comprises 15 residues. Germline CDR1 is SGHRS and CDR2 is YFSETQ. This CDR3 is CASSRELTGAGIQYF. CDR3 nucleotide sequence: TGCGCCAGCAGCCGAGAATTGACAGGGGCGGGCATTCAGTACTTC.

This chain joins TRBV7-2 and TRBJ2-1; TRBD2 aligns across 15 bases. Germline loops: CDR1 SGHTA, CDR2 FQGNSA. V lost 5 bases to trimming and J lost 4 bases; unmatched junction nucleotides: 12. The CDR3 runs to 19 residues. The CDR3 loop reads CASSAPPGTSGGWYNEQFF. The CDR3 DNA sequence: TGTGCCAGCAGCGCACCGCCCGGGACTAGCGGGGGGTGGTACAATGAGCAGTTCTTC.

This clonotype was observed at least ten times. V and J are TRBV4-1 and TRBJ1-1; D gene unclear. V was shortened by 0 bases and J by 10 bases, with 12 bases between the two germline ends. The CDR3 is made up of 13 amino acids. Germline V gene data show CDR1 as MGHRA and CDR2 as YSYEKL. The CDR3 bases are TGCGCCAGCAGCCAAGATTATGCAGGCGGAGCTTTCTTT. It is translated as CASSQDYAGGAFF.

Ten or more counts support this clonotype. The rearrangement joins TRBV7-2 to TRBJ2-7, with a weak D call TRBD2 (6 bases). The length of the CDR3 is 15 residues. Trimming took 2 bases from V and 7 from J, leaving 18 bases between them. Germline V gives CDR1 SGHTA, CDR2 FQGNSA. This chain's CDR3 is CASSLSFRGAGEQYF. CDR3 coding DNA: TGTGCCAGCAGCTTATCCTTTAGGGGCGCGGGGGAGCAGTACTTC.

The chain carries TRBV7-9 and TRBJ1-4; no clear D gene. This CDR3 is 15 amino acids long. V gave up 4 bases and J gave up 1 base, with 10 bases separating them. The V gene's germline CDR1 is SEHNR and CDR2 FQNEAQ (reference sequence). The DNA for the CDR3 is TGTGCCAGCAGCTACCCGAGGCAAACTAATGAAAAACTGTTTTTT. It specifies CASSYPRQTNEKLFF.

This clonotype was seen repeatedly, ten times or more. The J gene is TRBJ1-2, the V gene TRBV20-1; the match to TRBD1 covers 9 bases. Trimming removed 5 bases from V and 4 bases from J; junction bases left unmatched: 8. This CDR3 comprises 14 residues. Germline V gene data show CDR1 as DFQATT and CDR2 as SNEGSKA (reference sequence). The CDR3 loop is CSALRQGESYGYTF. Written as DNA, the CDR3 is TGCAGTGCTTTAAGACAGGGGGAATCCTATGGCTACACCTTC.

By sample share, this clonotype is medium-sized (0.01 to 0.1%). This chain connects TRBV6-1 to TRBJ2-5, with 9 bases matching TRBD1. The CDR3 sequence is 15 residues long. J gave up 5 bases and V 7 bases, and 11 bases lay outside the gene matches. Germline CDR1 is MNHNS and CDR2 is SASEGT. The chain's CDR3 is CASTDQGQGLETQYF. The DNA of the CDR3 is TGTGCCAGCACCGACCAAGGACAGGGGTTGGAGACCCAGTACTTC.

This clonotype was seen only a few times. The V gene is TRBV19, the J gene TRBJ2-4; TRBD2 matches at 8 bases. Germline trimming cut 6 bases from V and 6 bases from J; bases unmatched to any gene: 13. The CDR3 contains 16 residues. Germline V gene sequence: CDR1 LNHDA, CDR2 SQIVND (reference sequence). The CDR3 sequence is CASSSPGGGRRNIQYF. In DNA form, the CDR3 reads TGTGCCAGTAGCTCTCCCGGGGGCGGGAGGCGAAACATTCAGTACTTC.

Written as DNA, the CDR3 is TGTGCCAGCTCAGACAAAAACTCCTACGAGCAGTACTTC. Its protein product is CASSDKNSYEQYF. The chain joins TRBV18 to TRBJ2-7; D is uncertain. This CDR3 is built from 13 residues. The germline V gene encodes CDR1 KGHSH and CDR2 LQKENI. Trimming left V 5 bases short and J 0 bases short, with 8 bases between.

This clonotype came up many times. This sequence joins TRBV29-1 and TRBJ1-1, with D unresolved. Germline V gene sequence: CDR1 SQVTM, CDR2 ANQGSEA. V was shortened by 8 bases and J by 2 bases, with 6 bases between the two germline ends. CDR3 length equals 10 residues. The CDR3 coding sequence is TGCAGCTCTGGAAACACTGAAGCTTTCTTT. It codes for CSSGNTEAFF.

Sample share makes this clonotype medium-sized (0.01 to 0.1%). The V and J genes are TRBV7-2 and TRBJ2-7; a possible D gene is TRBD2 (6 bases). Looked up from germline, CDR1 is SGHTA and CDR2 is FQGNSA. Trimming shortened V by 5 bases and J by 3 bases, and 11 bases separated the two germline ends. CDR3 length equals 13 residues. The CDR3 nucleotides are TGTGCCAGCAGCCTCCGGACTATCTACGAGCAGTACTTC. It codes for CASSLRTIYEQYF. Together with reference TRBV7-2 and TRBJ2-7, the CDR3 gives the full variable domain: GAGVSQSPSNKVTEKGKDVELRCDPISGHTALYWYRQSLGQGLEFLIYFQGNSAPDKSGLPSDRFSAERTGGSVSTLTIQRTQQEDSAVYLCASSLRTIYEQYFGPGTRLTVT.